Below are 4 T cell receptor beta chains sequenced from a single sample in a study of CD8+ T cells in alopecia areata listed by TCRdb under 2018. To prepare the library, the immunoSEQ multiplex PCR assay was applied. For TCR sequencing, RNA was extracted from every sample and reverse transcribed into cDNA to serve as template. TCRdb took this table from immuneACCESS and kept in-frame rearrangements with V and J called. Such tables lack part of the clones; where checked against another copy, unresolved V genes explain under half of the gap, and the rest is unexplained. Recorded for this sample are roughly 180,000 clones; 40% to 65% of them occurred a single time. Clones ranked in the top ten supply 10% to 14% of the sample. Reading the label with the study, this specimen's time point is: 24 weeks on oral tofacitinib. In light of the paper, this sample's treatment or condition label describes: oral pan-JAK inhibitor, 5-10 mg twice daily.

Sequenced material: CD8+ T cells sorted from blood, taken at week 24, from a patient treated with tofacitinib. Receptor source: a human donor with alopecia areata.

This sequence joins TRBV2 and TRBJ2-1; tentative D call: TRBD1 (5 bases). The CDR3 is 13 residues long. Trimming took 10 bases from V and 2 from J, leaving 12 bases between them. CDR1 is SNHLY, CDR2 FYNNEI, per germline. The DNA of the CDR3 is TGTGCCACCTCGACAGCAGCCTACAATGAGCAGTTCTTC. It is translated as CATSTAAYNEQFF.

This clone was observed once. The chain employs TRBV29-1 and TRBJ2-7; D might be TRBD2 (5 bases). The V end was cut by 5 bases, the J end by 2 bases, with 13 bases between. The CDR3 totals 13 residues. Germline CDR1 reads SQVTM; CDR2 reads ANQGSEA. This CDR3 is CSVPGEGPYEQYF. CDR3 sequence (DNA): TGCAGCGTTCCCGGGGAAGGCCCCTACGAGCAGTACTTC.

The table lists this clone with a few counts. This rearrangement joins TRBV4-1 to TRBJ2-7; 7 positions match TRBD1. Germline-derived CDR1 and CDR2 are MGHRA and YSYEKL. The ends lost 2 bases at V and 5 bases at J; junction bases unmatched: 9. The CDR3 runs 15 residues. CDR3 DNA: TGCGCCAGCAGCCAATTTACAGGGGAACCTAACGAGCAGTACTTC. Its translation is CASSQFTGEPNEQYF.

In DNA, the CDR3 is TGTGCCGGGTCGGGGGCTTATAATCAGCCCCAGCATTTT. This codes for CAGSGAYNQPQHF. The genes are TRBV2 and TRBJ1-5; tentatively, D is TRBD1 (6 bases). CDR3 length: 13 residues. With 11 bases removed from V and 4 bases from J, the gap between germline ends came to 15 bases. Germline V gene sequence: CDR1 SNHLY, CDR2 FYNNEI.